The clone carrying this TCR beta chain was recorded only once. Trimming pared 3 bases from V and 3 bases from J, leaving 15 bases between. The CDR3 runs to 15 residues. The germline V gene has CDR1 LNHNV and CDR2 YYDKDF (reference sequence). This record comes from a study of blood T cell repertoires in COVID-19. About the research overall: The analysed material was cDNA or gDNA that came from T cells, B-cell-depleted T cells, or PBMCs.

In the original analysis: Reference gene primers were amplified, and this amplification served to estimate nucleated cell counts. The assay was immunoSEQ multiplex PCR, and TCRdb's table has in-frame clones only and misses some. V and J calls and clone size are as listed in that table; D and trimming were resolved from the DNA. The repertoire includes roughly 200,000 clones, about 70% of them detected once, and around 8.9% sits in the top ten. The sequence was collected from a woman between 45 and 60 years old with active or convalescent COVID-19. The J gene is TRBJ2-7, the V gene TRBV15, with D possibly being TRBD1 (5 bases). The source material was peripheral blood. CDR3 DNA sequence: TGTGCCACCAGCAGCCCTTCAAGGGGCGGCTACGAGCAGTACTTC. Amino acids: CATSSPSRGGYEQYF.